The next 29 T cell receptor beta chains were all read from a single sample in a study of early T cells in non-severe SARS-CoV-2 infection. In TCRdb, the 5' RACE reads were re-called with MiXCR into one record per CDR3 protein. This table has 35,000 to 45,000 distinct CDR3 sequences, 5% to 6% appearing once. The material sequenced was whole blood, taken at baseline. All receptors derive from an adult who was a healthcare worker with PCR-confirmed SARS-CoV-2 infection or an uninfected control (not recorded which).

This clonotype was counted many times. The chain uses TRBV10-3 and TRBJ1-4, with D tentatively TRBD1 (6 bases). V dropped 2 bases and J dropped 5 bases, with 12 bases sitting between them. This CDR3 has 15 amino acids. CDR1 is ENHRY, CDR2 SYGVKD, per germline. Here the CDR3 reads CAISERGTQNEKLFF. DNA for the CDR3: TGTGCCATCAGTGAGAGGGGGACCCAGAATGAAAAACTGTTTTTT.

This clonotype appeared many times. J is TRBJ1-2 and V is TRBV18, with D unclear. The germline CDR1 and CDR2 sequences are KGHSH and LQKENI. With 0 bases removed from V and 9 bases from J, the gap between germline ends came to 11 bases. The CDR3 totals 13 residues. The CDR3 DNA reads TGTGCCAGCTCACCACCGAACGAATCCAGCTACACCTTC. The encoded protein is CASSPPNESSYTF.

By share of the sample, this clonotype is medium-sized. The V gene is TRBV2, the J gene TRBJ2-1, with 9 bases aligning to TRBD1. Germline V CDR1 and CDR2: SNHLY, FYNNEI. V gave up 5 bases and J gave up 7 bases; unmatched junction bases: 9. This CDR3 has 15 residues. CDR3 residues: CASSSPGQGFNEQFF. Here the CDR3 DNA reads TGTGCCAGCAGTTCTCCGGGACAGGGATTTAATGAGCAGTTCTTC.

This clonotype appeared many times. This chain connects TRBV12-3 or TRBV12-4 to TRBJ2-3; perhaps TRBD2 as D (7 bases). V lost 3 bases and J 5 bases, leaving 18 bases between the germline ends. This CDR3 region has 16 residues. CDR3 residues: CASSFRGGGIGDTQYF. CDR3 in DNA: TGTGCCAGCAGTTTTAGGGGGGGCGGGATAGGAGATACGCAGTATTTT.

This clonotype showed up many times. The chain joins TRBV20-1 to TRBJ2-1; 10 bases agree with TRBD2. Germline V gene lookup returns CDR1 DFQATT and CDR2 SNEGSKA (reference sequence). The length of the CDR3 is 15 residues. Trimming removed 5 bases from V and 8 bases from J; junction bases left unmatched: 12. CDR3: CSAPKAGGPIYEQFF. In DNA, the CDR3 is TGCAGTGCTCCTAAAGCGGGAGGGCCAATCTATGAGCAGTTCTTC.

Many counts were recorded for this clonotype. J is TRBJ2-7 and V is TRBV28; D possibly corresponds to TRBD2 (5 bases). Germline values: CDR1 MDHEN, CDR2 SYDVKM. This CDR3 is built from 15 residues. Deletions cut 7 bases from V and 0 bases from J, with 16 bases between. This chain's CDR3 is CASTRWSGASYEQYF. DNA of the CDR3: TGTGCCAGCACCCGTTGGAGCGGAGCCTCCTACGAGCAGTACTTC.

This chain uses TRBV7-6 with TRBJ2-5; 7 bases match TRBD2. This CDR3 region has 14 residues. The V gene's germline CDR1 is SGHVS and CDR2 FNYEAQ. J lost 2 bases, V lost 5 bases, and 5 bases had no gene match. CDR3 in DNA: TGTGCCAGCAGCCCCCGGGGGGTGCAAGAGACCCAGTACTTC. It is translated as CASSPRGVQETQYF. The variable domain in full, with the rest retrieved from reference TRBV7-6 and TRBJ2-5, is GAGVSQSPRYKVTKRGQDVALRCDPISGHVSLYWYRQALGQGPEFLTYFNYEAQQDKSGLPNDRFSAERPEGSISTLTIQRTEQRDSAMYRCASSPRGVQETQYFGPGTRLLVL.

The genes are TRBV6-2 or TRBV6-3 and TRBJ1-1; D gene uncertain. The CDR3 loop spans 15 amino acids. Germline CDR1 and CDR2: MNHEY and SVGEGT. Trimming took off 0 bases at V and 10 bases at J, with 18 bases between the two ends. Here the CDR3 reads CASSYSMTPRRVAFF. The CDR3 nucleotides are TGTGCCAGCAGTTACTCGATGACGCCGCGCCGGGTAGCTTTCTTT.

This clonotype has just a few counts. The CDR3 region is CASSQERLPIEQFF. The CDR3 nucleotides read TGTGCCAGCAGCCAAGAGAGGCTGCCAATAGAGCAGTTCTTC. The V call is TRBV14, the J call TRBJ2-1; D uncertain. The CDR3 consists of 14 residues. The V end lost 0 bases, the J end lost 10 bases, and 13 bases lay between the germline ends. CDR1 is SGHDN and CDR2 is FVKESK in the germline V gene.

This clonotype was seen more than once but under ten times. The rearrangement links TRBV29-1 to TRBJ2-3; the D gene is possibly TRBD2 (6 bases). The CDR3 totals 14 residues. Trimming pared 7 bases from V and 0 bases from J, leaving 14 bases between. Germline V gives CDR1 SQVTM, CDR2 ANQGSEA. The CDR3 coding sequence is TGCAGCGCCTCCGGGACTGCTAGCACAGATACGCAGTATTTT. Amino acids: CSASGTASTDTQYF.

The chain links TRBV6-5 to TRBJ2-1, with TRBD1 matching 10 bases. Per the germline V gene, CDR1 is MNHEY and CDR2 is SVGAGI. After removal of 4 bases from V and 8 bases from J, the junction contained 8 bases not matched to a gene. This CDR3 has 15 residues. The CDR3 reads CASSSPGQGNYEQFF. The DNA for the CDR3 is TGTGCCAGCAGTTCCCCGGGACAGGGGAATTATGAGCAGTTCTTC.

The rearrangement uses TRBV15 and TRBJ2-7; 7 positions match TRBD1. This CDR3 is 12 amino acids long. The J segment lost 2 bases and the V segment lost 8 bases, leaving 3 bases of the junction unmatched. The germline V gene encodes CDR1 LNHNV and CDR2 YYDKDF (reference sequence). The chain's CDR3 is CATRDRAYEQYF. CDR3 nucleotides: TGTGCCACCCGGGACAGAGCCTACGAGCAGTACTTC.

By sample fraction, this clonotype is medium-sized. The chain uses TRBV20-1 and TRBJ2-3; D may be TRBD2 (5 bases). This CDR3 is built from 12 residues. Germline CDR1 reads DFQATT; CDR2 reads SNEGSKA (reference sequence). Between the trimmed V and J ends, which lost 2 bases and 6 bases, there was a span of 9 bases. This CDR3 reads CSARNTRDTQYF. The CDR3 coding sequence is TGCAGTGCTAGAAATACTAGGGATACGCAGTATTTT.

This clonotype was picked up many times. The gene calls are TRBV20-1 and TRBJ2-1; 7 nucleotides line up with TRBD2. After removal of 3 bases from V and 4 bases from J, the junction contained 9 bases not matched to a gene. CDR3 length: 15 residues. Germline V gene lookup returns CDR1 DFQATT and CDR2 SNEGSKA (reference sequence). The CDR3 is CSASPQLAVYNEQFF. The CDR3 nucleotides are TGCAGTGCTAGTCCGCAGCTAGCGGTATACAATGAGCAGTTCTTC.

In this sample, this clonotype turned up many times. The chain links TRBV7-2 to TRBJ2-3, with 9 nucleotides matching TRBD2. Germline V gene sequence: CDR1 SGHTA, CDR2 FQGNSA. The V segment lost 0 bases and the J segment 2 bases; nucleotides outside the gene matches: 3. The CDR3 runs to 16 residues. The CDR3: CASSLASGSATDTQYF. CDR3 sequence (DNA): TGTGCCAGCAGCTTAGCTAGCGGGAGTGCCACAGATACGCAGTATTTT.

This clonotype was detected ten times or more. V is TRBV5-1 and J is TRBJ1-1; D not certain. There are 15 residues in the CDR3. In germline, CDR1 is SGHRS, CDR2 YFSETQ. The V end lost 1 base, the J end lost 4 bases, and 14 bases lay between the germline ends. In DNA form, the CDR3 reads TGCGCCAGCAGCTTGAATGGAGAGCAGGCCACTGAAGCTTTCTTT. This codes for CASSLNGEQATEAFF.

This clonotype has at least ten counts. The chain links TRBV10-1 to TRBJ2-3; no clear D. The germline CDR1 and CDR2 sequences are WNHNN and SYGVQD (reference sequence). This CDR3 comprises 12 residues. V lost 2 bases and J 6 bases, leaving 6 bases between the germline ends. Here the CDR3 DNA reads TGCGCCAGCAGTGAGGGCGTGGATACGCAGTATTTT. Translation: CASSEGVDTQYF.

This clonotype was seen a handful of times. The chain has TRBV3-1 and TRBJ2-1; D is unclear. Trimming pared 1 base from V and 7 bases from J, leaving 11 bases between. The CDR3 has 14 residues. The germline V gene has CDR1 LGHDT and CDR2 YNNKEL (reference sequence). CDR3 in amino acids: CASSQAGRSNEQFF. The CDR3 nucleotides read TGTGCCAGCAGCCAAGCTGGGCGGAGTAATGAGCAGTTCTTC.

The chain uses TRBV20-1 and TRBJ2-2; tentative D call: TRBD2 (5 bases). This CDR3 spans 12 amino acids. Germline loops: CDR1 DFQATT, CDR2 SNEGSKA (reference sequence). V gave up 6 bases and J gave up 4 bases, with 9 bases separating them. The CDR3 nucleotides are TGCAGTGCCAAGACTATCACCGGGGAGCTGTTTTTT. This gives the protein CSAKTITGELFF.

This clonotype was seen many times. The chain recombines TRBV11-3 with TRBJ2-1, with unresolved D. This CDR3 has 12 amino acids. Germline V gives CDR1 SGHNT, CDR2 YENEEA. The V end lost 8 bases, the J end lost 8 bases, and 13 bases lay between the germline ends. In nucleotides, the CDR3 is TGTGCCAGCGGCCGACTCTCAGATGAGCAGTTCTTC. Residues: CASGRLSDEQFF.

The sample holds many counts of this clonotype. The rearrangement joins TRBV29-1 to TRBJ2-1, with 7 bases aligning to TRBD2. V was clipped by 7 bases and J by 8 bases; unmatched bases: 5. Germline assignment: CDR1 SQVTM and CDR2 ANQGSEA. The CDR3 runs to 11 residues. CDR3 nucleotide sequence: TGCAGCGGTGAGCGGGACGATGAGCAGTTCTTC. Amino acids: CSGERDDEQFF.

This clonotype was detected many times. J is TRBJ1-5 and V is TRBV30, with D unresolved. This CDR3 has 13 amino acids. Trimming pared 2 bases from V and 7 bases from J, leaving 12 bases between. Germline V gene lookup returns CDR1 GTSNPN and CDR2 SVGIG (reference sequence). CDR3 coding DNA: TGTGCCTGGAGTTTAAAGGGATCCCAGCCCCAGCATTTT. Translated: CAWSLKGSQPQHF.

This clonotype was counted ten times or more. V and J are TRBV30 and TRBJ2-4; no firm D call. V lost 2 bases to trimming and J lost 1 base, with 18 bases between them. This CDR3 comprises 17 residues. Germline V CDR1 and CDR2: GTSNPN, SVGIG (reference sequence). This chain's CDR3 is CAWSLPRFGRAKNIQYF. The CDR3 DNA reads TGTGCCTGGAGTCTCCCCCGCTTCGGACGGGCCAAAAACATTCAGTACTTC.

This clonotype was recorded many times. The rearrangement links TRBV11-2 to TRBJ2-7, with unresolved D. The V gene's germline CDR1 is SGHAT and CDR2 FQNNGV. There are 16 residues in the CDR3. V was shortened by 4 bases and J by 2 bases, with 18 bases between the two germline ends. CDR3 amino acids: CASSSFSSHRPYEQYF. The CDR3 DNA reads TGTGCCAGCAGCTCATTCTCGTCTCATAGACCCTACGAGCAGTACTTC.

This clonotype came up many times. The V and J genes are TRBV7-8 and TRBJ1-1, with 7 bases matching TRBD1. With V trimmed by 3 bases and J by 10 bases, 8 bases remained unmatched. CDR3 length equals 13 residues. Germline lookup yields CDR1 SGHVS and CDR2 FQNEAQ. In DNA form, the CDR3 reads TGTGCCAGCAGCTTCGGCGACAGGGTCTTAGCTTTCTTT. Its translation is CASSFGDRVLAFF.

At least ten counts were recorded for this clonotype. This CDR3 is CASSLGQVQETQYF. The CDR3 nucleotides are TGTGCCAGCTCACTCGGTCAGGTTCAAGAGACCCAGTACTTC. The chain has TRBV18 and TRBJ2-5; D unresolved. Germline V gene sequence: CDR1 KGHSH, CDR2 LQKENI. V was pared by 4 bases and J by 2 bases, with 11 bases between. This CDR3 comprises 14 residues. The whole variable domain, filled in from reference TRBV18 and TRBJ2-5, reads NAGVMQNPRHLVRRRGQEARLRCSPMKGHSHVYWYRQLPEEGLKFMVYLQKENIIDESGMPKERFSAEFPKEGPSILRIQQVVRGDSAAYFCASSLGQVQETQYFGPGTRLLVL.

This rearrangement joins TRBV19 to TRBJ2-3; TRBD1 matches at 8 bases. This CDR3 is built from 15 residues. Germline V CDR1 and CDR2: LNHDA, SQIVND (reference sequence). Trimming removed 5 bases from V and 4 bases from J; junction bases left unmatched: 8. CDR3 sequence reads: CASSRGTGAADTQYF. The DNA for the CDR3 is TGTGCCAGTAGTCGAGGGACAGGCGCGGCAGATACGCAGTATTTT.

This clonotype appeared many times. The chain carries TRBV20-1 and TRBJ1-2, with D uncertain. Germline V gene data show CDR1 as DFQATT and CDR2 as SNEGSKA (reference sequence). The CDR3 extends over 14 amino acids. V was trimmed by 1 base and J by 3 bases, leaving 12 bases between them. For the CDR3, the DNA is TGCAGTGCTAGAGCCGGGATCCGGGACTATGGCTACACCTTC. This gives the protein CSARAGIRDYGYTF.

This clonotype was counted many times. The chain is built from TRBV4-2 and TRBJ2-7; perhaps TRBD2 as D (6 bases). The V gene's germline CDR1 is LGHNA and CDR2 YNFKEQ. V lost 1 base and J 5 bases, leaving 15 bases between the germline ends. This CDR3 contains 15 residues. CDR3 sequence: CASSQAGGSGHEQYF. The CDR3, as DNA: TGTGCCAGCAGCCAAGCTGGAGGGAGTGGCCACGAGCAGTACTTC.